A single sample gave rise to the 31 T cell receptor beta chains below, sequenced in a study of identifying expanded T cells in peripheral blood. The protocol was immunoSEQ multiplex PCR, while the TCRdb copy is restricted to in-frame clones and leaves out a portion. Of tens of thousands of clones detected, about four fifths appear once; the ten largest clones hold about 20%. The sequenced sample was blood. Receptors originate from a person aged 18 to 75 in good health.

The rearrangement uses TRBV19 and TRBJ2-2; 7 positions agree with TRBD2. Germline V gene sequence: CDR1 LNHDA, CDR2 SQIVND (reference sequence). The CDR3 is 19 amino acids. Unmatched junction bases numbered 19, after V lost 7 bases and J lost 2 bases. CDR3 amino acids: CASIASGDPGDLNTGELFF. CDR3 nucleotides: TGTGCCAGTATCGCTAGCGGAGATCCCGGGGATCTAAACACCGGGGAGCTGTTTTTT.

The gene calls are TRBV28 and TRBJ2-1; no firm D call. The CDR3 has 15 amino acids. CDR1 is MDHEN, CDR2 SYDVKM, per germline. Trimming shortened V by 3 bases and J by 5 bases, and 14 bases separated the two germline ends. The DNA of the CDR3 is TGTGCCAGCAGTTTTTTACTCCCCAAGGACAATGAGCAGTTCTTC. It encodes CASSFLLPKDNEQFF.

The chain employs TRBV7-8 and TRBJ1-2; TRBD1 agrees at 8 bases. The junction had 4 bases not matched to a gene; V was cut back by 5 bases and J by 8 bases. The CDR3 is 12 residues long. Germline lookup yields CDR1 SGHVS and CDR2 FQNEAQ. In nucleotides, the CDR3 is TGTGCCAGCAGCCCACAGGGGGGCGGCTACACCTTC. It yields the protein CASSPQGGGYTF. The complete variable domain, with remaining parts taken from reference TRBV7-8 and TRBJ1-2, reads GAGVSQSPRYKVAKRGQDVALRCDPISGHVSLFWYQQALGQGPEFLTYFQNEAQLDKSGLPSDRFFAERPEGSVSTLKIQRTQQEDSAVYLCASSPQGGGYTFGSGTRLTVV.

The count of this clone is one. The genes are TRBV4-2 and TRBJ2-7; D is unclear. Per the germline V gene, CDR1 is LGHNA and CDR2 is YNFKEQ. The CDR3 consists of 18 residues. V dropped 0 bases and J dropped 2 bases, with 20 bases sitting between them. The CDR3 spells CASSQDPRSPQRTYEQYF. CDR3 coding DNA: TGTGCCAGCAGCCAAGACCCCCGGAGCCCACAAAGGACCTACGAGCAGTACTTC.

The rearrangement links TRBV9 to TRBJ2-5; D not resolved. The length of the CDR3 is 14 residues. Germline CDR1 SGDLS, CDR2 YYNGEE. The ends were cut back, 0 bases at V and 4 bases at J, with 10 bases in the middle. CDR3 residues: CASSVGSWRETQYF. CDR3 coding DNA: TGTGCCAGCAGCGTAGGCAGCTGGCGAGAGACCCAGTACTTC.

This clone is a singleton in its sample. This chain joins TRBV27 and TRBJ1-4; maybe TRBD1 (5 bases). Germline assignment: CDR1 MNHEY and CDR2 SMNVEV (reference sequence). The CDR3 length is 14 residues. The V end lost 3 bases, the J end lost 4 bases, and 9 bases lay between the germline ends. DNA for the CDR3: TGTGCCAGCAGTTTGGCGGGGGTTAATGAAAAACTGTTTTTT. Its protein product is CASSLAGVNEKLFF.

V gene TRBV7-8 combines with J gene TRBJ1-5, with TRBD1 matching 10 bases. In germline, CDR1 is SGHVS, CDR2 FQNEAQ. The ends lost 5 bases at V and 5 bases at J; junction bases unmatched: 6. This CDR3 contains 15 residues. CDR3 region: CASSPTGQGDQPQHF. Written as DNA, the CDR3 is TGTGCCAGCAGCCCTACCGGACAGGGGGATCAGCCCCAGCATTTT.

This clone was detected a few times. CDR3 DNA sequence: TGTGCCAGCAGTTCTGGGGGCGAGACTGAAGCTTTCTTT. Translation: CASSSGGETEAFF. The V and J genes are TRBV6-5 and TRBJ1-1, with a tentative D call TRBD1 (6 bases). This CDR3 spans 13 amino acids. The ends were cut back, 4 bases at V and 5 bases at J, with 11 bases in the middle. Germline-derived CDR1 and CDR2 are MNHEY and SVGAGI.

The rearrangement links TRBV14 to TRBJ1-2; TRBD1 agrees at 9 bases. The CDR3 loop spans 15 amino acids. Germline lookup yields CDR1 SGHDN and CDR2 FVKESK. V lost 3 bases and J lost 8; bases outside the gene matches: 10. The chain's CDR3 is CASSQLGTGGWGYTF. In DNA form, the CDR3 reads TGTGCCAGCAGCCAGTTGGGTACAGGGGGCTGGGGCTACACCTTC.

V is TRBV5-1 and J is TRBJ1-1; unclear D gene. The CDR3 is 14 amino acids. V shed 0 bases and J shed 0 bases, with 6 bases lying between them. Per the germline V gene, CDR1 is SGHRS and CDR2 is YFSETQ. The CDR3 here is CASSLGGMNTEAFF. The CDR3 DNA reads TGCGCCAGCAGCTTGGGTGGCATGAACACTGAAGCTTTCTTT.

The gene calls are TRBV5-1 and TRBJ2-5, with 9 bases aligning to TRBD2. Germline trimming cut 4 bases from V and 4 bases from J; bases unmatched to any gene: 5. In germline, CDR1 is SGHRS, CDR2 YFSETQ. This CDR3 region has 14 residues. The CDR3 reads CASSAVAGAETQYF. CDR3 bases: TGCGCCAGCAGCGCTGTAGCGGGAGCAGAGACCCAGTACTTC.

The rearrangement links TRBV5-6 to TRBJ2-7; 7 bases are shared with TRBD1. The CDR3 sequence is 14 residues long. Germline CDR1 reads SGHDT; CDR2 reads YYEEEE. V gave up 0 bases and J gave up 3 bases; unmatched junction bases: 3. The CDR3 sequence: CASSLGQGNYEQYF. DNA of the CDR3: TGTGCCAGCAGCTTGGGACAGGGAAACTACGAGCAGTACTTC.

This clone was counted once. The genes are TRBV19 and TRBJ2-7; 9 bases line up with TRBD1. CDR1 and CDR2 (germline): LNHDA, SQIVND (reference sequence). With 4 bases clipped from V and 4 bases from J, the junction kept 5 bases outside the gene matches. This CDR3 contains 14 residues. The CDR3 is CASSKGQGIYEQYF. The CDR3 nucleotides are TGTGCCAGTAGTAAAGGACAGGGGATTTACGAGCAGTACTTC.

The chain joins TRBV30 to TRBJ1-1; D is unclear. The CDR3 is 15 amino acids. V dropped 0 bases and J dropped 8 bases, with 19 bases sitting between them. Germline CDR1 reads GTSNPN; CDR2 reads SVGIG (reference sequence). Written as DNA, the CDR3 is TGTGCCTGGAGTGTCCCCGGAAAAGATATGGGGGAAGCTTTCTTT. Amino acid sequence: CAWSVPGKDMGEAFF.

The J gene is TRBJ2-3, the V gene TRBV6-4, with D possibly called TRBD1 or TRBD2 (5 bases each). Trimming pared 6 bases from V and 1 base from J, leaving 14 bases between. The CDR3 extends over 15 amino acids. CDR1 is MRHNA, CDR2 SNTAGT, per germline. CDR3 region: CASSVGVSGTDTQYF. The CDR3 nucleotides are TGTGCCAGCAGCGTGGGGGTATCAGGCACAGATACGCAGTATTTT.

The chain links TRBV10-3 to TRBJ2-7; 9 bases match TRBD1. The CDR3 spans 15 residues. Germline assignment: CDR1 ENHRY and CDR2 SYGVKD. The ends lost 0 bases at V and 5 bases at J; junction bases unmatched: 5. The CDR3 region has the DNA TGTGCCATCAGTGAGTCCATGGACAGGGGCCACGAGCAGTACTTC. Protein product: CAISESMDRGHEQYF.

This clone was recorded once. The rearrangement links TRBV28 to TRBJ2-7, with TRBD1 identical over 9 bases. Trimming at V came to 2 bases and at J to 6 bases, leaving 5 bases not matched to a gene. The CDR3 sequence is 14 residues long. The germline V gene encodes CDR1 MDHEN and CDR2 SYDVKM. CDR3 in DNA: TGTGCCAGCAGTTTAGAACAGGGGGCCCTCGAGCAGTACTTC. Protein: CASSLEQGALEQYF.

The chain has TRBV10-3 and TRBJ2-7; D call uncertain. The CDR3 runs 13 residues. Germline assignment: CDR1 ENHRY and CDR2 SYGVKD. Trimming removed 5 bases at V and 3 bases at J, with 11 bases between. CDR3 DNA: TGTGCCATCAGTAGGACGCTAAGCTACGAGCAGTACTTC. Its translation is CAISRTLSYEQYF.

This chain uses TRBV5-4 with TRBJ2-7; D tentatively fits TRBD1 or TRBD2 (5 bases each). Germline values: CDR1 SGHNT, CDR2 YYREEE (reference sequence). The CDR3 sequence is 14 residues long. V gave up 0 bases and J gave up 2 bases, with 9 bases separating them. The CDR3 DNA reads TGTGCCAGCAGCTTGGCGGGGCAGCCCTACGAGCAGTACTTC. It specifies CASSLAGQPYEQYF.

CDR3 amino acids: CASSQEVAGAGYEQYF. The CDR3 DNA reads TGCGCCAGCAGCCAAGAGGTAGCGGGAGCGGGGTACGAGCAGTACTTC. The chain carries TRBV4-3 and TRBJ2-7; 9 nucleotides agree with TRBD2. Looked up from germline, CDR1 is LGHNA and CDR2 is YSLEER. CDR3 size: 16 residues. Trimming took 0 bases from V and 4 from J; bases not matched to a gene: 7.

The V and J genes are TRBV6-1 and TRBJ1-5; the match to TRBD1 covers 10 bases. After removal of 6 bases from V and 2 bases from J, the junction contained 4 bases not matched to a gene. Looked up from germline, CDR1 is MNHNS and CDR2 is SASEGT. The CDR3 consists of 15 residues. The CDR3, as DNA: TGTGCCAGCAGGGGAGGGACAGGGGGCAATCAGCCCCAGCATTTT. Translating it yields CASRGGTGGNQPQHF.

The chain recombines TRBV7-2 with TRBJ1-1, with 8 bases fitting TRBD1. CDR3 length: 14 amino acids. Losses at the gene ends were 4 bases for V and 5 bases for J; bases not matched to a gene: 6. Germline V gives CDR1 SGHTA, CDR2 FQGNSA. CDR3 in amino acids: CASSYDRGRTEAFF. The CDR3 region has the DNA TGTGCCAGCAGCTATGACAGGGGTCGGACTGAAGCTTTCTTT.

The rearrangement links TRBV7-9 to TRBJ2-3; 12 bases are shared with TRBD1. The V gene's germline CDR1 is SEHNR and CDR2 FQNEAQ (reference sequence). This CDR3 has 19 amino acids. With V trimmed by 4 bases and J by 0 bases, 11 bases remained unmatched. The CDR3 loop is CASSSRDRGPRKSTDTQYF. As DNA, the CDR3 is TGTGCCAGCAGCTCCCGGGACAGGGGGCCGCGCAAAAGCACAGATACGCAGTATTTT.

V gene TRBV27 combines with J gene TRBJ2-7; D call uncertain. Germline V gene lookup returns CDR1 MNHEY and CDR2 SMNVEV (reference sequence). V lost 5 bases and J lost 3, with 2 bases in between. This CDR3 contains 10 residues. DNA for the CDR3: TGTGCCAGCAGTGACTACGAGCAGTACTTC. Translated: CASSDYEQYF.

This chain joins TRBV27 and TRBJ2-7, with D possibly matching TRBD1 (6 bases). This CDR3 region has 13 residues. V was pared by 3 bases and J by 3 bases, with 9 bases between. The germline V gene has CDR1 MNHEY and CDR2 SMNVEV (reference sequence). CDR3 nucleotide sequence: TGTGCCAGCAGTTTTCCGGACAGCTACGAGCAGTACTTC. It specifies CASSFPDSYEQYF.

This clone is a singleton in its sample. The J gene is TRBJ2-7, the V gene TRBV7-2, with a possible D match to TRBD2 (5 bases). Deletions cut 11 bases from V and 0 bases from J, with 17 bases between. Germline V CDR1 and CDR2: SGHTA, FQGNSA. The CDR3 length is 14 residues. CDR3 protein: CACYEGPNSYEQYF. The CDR3 DNA reads as TGTGCCTGCTACGAGGGCCCGAACTCCTACGAGCAGTACTTC.

V usage is TRBV29-1 and J usage is TRBJ1-5; 7 bases are a match to TRBD1. Trimming at V came to 6 bases and at J to 7 bases, leaving 6 bases not matched to a gene. CDR3 length: 12 amino acids. Germline CDR1 SQVTM, CDR2 ANQGSEA. CDR3 sequence reads: CSVTTGNQPQHF. Written as DNA, the CDR3 is TGCAGCGTCACGACAGGGAACCAGCCCCAGCATTTT.

This chain's CDR3 is CASSLGPARYNEQFF. For the CDR3, the DNA is TGTGCCAGCAGCTTAGGGCCCGCCCGTTACAATGAGCAGTTCTTC. J is TRBJ2-1 and V is TRBV7-2, with D uncertain. CDR3 length equals 15 residues. The V end lost 1 base, the J end lost 4 bases, and 11 bases lay between the germline ends. Germline V lookup: CDR1 SGHTA, CDR2 FQGNSA.

The chain employs TRBV7-9 and TRBJ1-2; D gene uncertain. There are 15 residues in the CDR3. Germline CDR1 reads SEHNR; CDR2 reads FQNEAQ (reference sequence). Trimming shortened V by 3 bases and J by 4 bases, and 15 bases separated the two germline ends. The CDR3 DNA is TGTGCCAGCAGCTTGGGGAGGGCGCGGAGCTATGGCTACACCTTC. Protein: CASSLGRARSYGYTF.

CDR3 loop: CASRYGTANTGELFF. As DNA, the CDR3 is TGTGCCAGCAGATACGGGACAGCGAACACCGGGGAGCTGTTTTTT. V gene TRBV2 combines with J gene TRBJ2-2; 7 bases are shared with TRBD1. CDR3 length: 15 residues. Germline assignment: CDR1 SNHLY and CDR2 FYNNEI. V lost 6 bases, J lost 0 bases, and 4 bases stayed unmatched.

The rearrangement links TRBV11-2 to TRBJ2-2; the D gene is possibly TRBD2 (5 bases). The CDR3 runs to 15 residues. Germline CDR1 reads SGHAT; CDR2 reads FQNNGV. Trimming cost V 0 bases and J 3 bases, with 8 bases left between them. CDR3 loop: CASSLEGVYTGELFF. The CDR3 nucleotides are TGTGCCAGCAGCTTAGAGGGAGTCTACACCGGGGAGCTGTTTTTT.